This TCR beta chain was identified in a study of blood T cell repertoires in COVID-19. The CDR3 spans 16 residues. Trimming left V 1 base short and J 0 bases short, with 10 bases between. The germline V gene encodes CDR1 MNHNS and CDR2 SASEGT. Generated by immunoSEQ multiplex PCR, the TCRdb table keeps only in-frame clones and is missing some. The repertoire consists of about 250,000 clones, with around 82% occurring once and the leading ten covering 4.5% to 6.5%. The sequenced material came from peripheral blood. J is TRBJ1-5 and V is TRBV6-1; D remains ambiguous. This TCR derives from an elderly man with acute or convalescent COVID-19. For the CDR3, the DNA is TGTGCCAGCAGTGAAGGGGCAGGCTATAGCAATCAGCCCCAGCATTTT. Translating it yields CASSEGAGYSNQPQHF.